This passage covers 15 T cell receptor beta chains from one sample sequenced in a study of technical replicates of blood from several donors. Clones were sequenced by immunoSEQ multiplex PCR, and TCRdb holds only the in-frame ones, with some missing. Among some 82,000 clones listed, 94% were seen once. Source material: T cells isolated from PBMCs. These receptor sequences come from a human donor in good health.

V gene TRBV27 combines with J gene TRBJ1-5; D remains unclear. CDR1 is MNHEY, CDR2 SMNVEV, per germline (reference sequence). CDR3 length: 15 residues. V was shortened by 1 base and J by 0 bases, with 7 bases between the two germline ends. CDR3 DNA: TGTGCCAGCAGTTTATACGGGATTAGCAATCAGCCCCAGCATTTT. It translates to CASSLYGISNQPQHF.

J is TRBJ1-1 and V is TRBV7-3, with D uncertain. This CDR3 spans 13 amino acids. V lost 5 bases, J lost 0 bases, and 7 bases lay in between. CDR1 is SGHTA and CDR2 is FQGTGA in the germline V gene. CDR3 sequence (DNA): TGTGCCAGCAGCCTAGAGTTGAACACTGAAGCTTTCTTT. This codes for CASSLELNTEAFF. Looking up the rest from reference TRBV7-3 and TRBJ1-1 gives the full variable domain: GAGVSQTPSNKVTEKGKYVELRCDPISGHTALYWYRQSLGQGPEFLIYFQGTGAADDSGLPNDRFFAVRPEGSVSTLKIQRTERGDSAVYLCASSLELNTEAFFGQGTRLTVV.

The chain has TRBV9 and TRBJ2-7, with 8 bases identical to TRBD1. The CDR3 covers 13 residues. J was trimmed by 4 bases and V by 3 bases; bases with no gene match: 3. Germline V gene data show CDR1 as SGDLS and CDR2 as YYNGEE. The CDR3 sequence: CASSGGQDYEQYF. DNA of the CDR3: TGTGCCAGCAGCGGGGGACAGGATTACGAGCAGTACTTC.

The CDR3 DNA reads as TGTGCCTGGAGTGTAGGTCGGGGGGCCCTACAGTACTTC. Its translation: CAWSVGRGALQYF. The J gene is TRBJ2-7, the V gene TRBV30; perhaps TRBD2 as D (7 bases). This CDR3 has 13 residues. Germline CDR1 is GTSNPN and CDR2 is SVGIG (reference sequence). The V end was cut by 0 bases, the J end by 10 bases, with 16 bases between.

This rearrangement joins TRBV9 to TRBJ2-1; 8 bases are shared with TRBD2. The J segment lost 7 bases and the V segment lost 4 bases, leaving 10 bases of the junction unmatched. This CDR3 comprises 15 residues. Germline-derived CDR1 and CDR2 are SGDLS and YYNGEE. Here the CDR3 DNA reads TGTGCCAGCAGCCCCGGGATAGCGGGGACGAATGAGCAGTTCTTC. It yields the protein CASSPGIAGTNEQFF.

The V gene is TRBV4-2, the J gene TRBJ2-5, with 9 positions matching TRBD2. This CDR3 spans 17 amino acids. Germline CDR1 LGHNA, CDR2 YNFKEQ. With V trimmed by 4 bases and J by 5 bases, 14 bases remained unmatched. CDR3 loop: CASSRELAGEEGETQYF. The CDR3, as DNA: TGTGCCAGCAGCCGAGAACTAGCGGGCGAAGAGGGGGAGACCCAGTACTTC.

V is TRBV15 and J is TRBJ1-5, with a weak D call TRBD1 (5 bases). The V end was cut by 1 base, the J end by 4 bases, with 8 bases between. The germline V gene encodes CDR1 LNHNV and CDR2 YYDKDF (reference sequence). CDR3 size: 14 residues. The CDR3 sequence is CATSRGDSNQPQHF. The CDR3 DNA is TGTGCCACCAGCAGAGGTGACAGTAATCAGCCCCAGCATTTT. Looking up the rest from reference TRBV15 and TRBJ1-5 gives the full variable domain: DAMVIQNPRYQVTQFGKPVTLSCSQTLNHNVMYWYQQKSSQAPKLLFHYYDKDFNNEADTPDNFQSRRPNTSFCFLDIRSPGLGDTAMYLCATSRGDSNQPQHFGDGTRLSIL.

The rearrangement uses TRBV30 and TRBJ2-7, with 8 positions matching TRBD1. The CDR3 totals 14 residues. V lost 2 bases to trimming and J lost 3 bases; unmatched junction nucleotides: 6. Looked up from germline, CDR1 is GTSNPN and CDR2 is SVGIG (reference sequence). The CDR3 DNA is TGTGCCTGGAGTATCGGGACAGGCATCTACGAGCAGTACTTC. Protein sequence: CAWSIGTGIYEQYF.

CDR3 DNA sequence: TGTGCCAGTAGTATCCAGACCGGGGGGGTCATTCAGTACTTC. It encodes CASSIQTGGVIQYF. V gene TRBV19 combines with J gene TRBJ2-4, with 8 bases lining up with TRBD2. The V and J ends lost 3 bases and 9 bases, in that order; junction bases with no gene match: 7. In germline, CDR1 is LNHDA, CDR2 SQIVND (reference sequence). CDR3 length: 14 amino acids.

This chain joins TRBV7-3 and TRBJ2-7, with 8 positions matching TRBD1. The CDR3 has 13 residues. CDR1 and CDR2 (germline): SGHTA, FQGTGA. With V trimmed by 5 bases and J by 6 bases, 6 bases remained unmatched. CDR3 sequence (DNA): TGTGCCAGCAGCACCCAGGGGGCGCGCGAGCAGTACTTC. Translation: CASSTQGAREQYF.

This sequence joins TRBV19 and TRBJ2-7; TRBD2 might be the D (5 bases). Germline assignment: CDR1 LNHDA and CDR2 SQIVND (reference sequence). The V end lost 5 bases, the J end lost 0 bases, and 8 bases lay between the germline ends. The CDR3 is 13 residues long. In DNA form, the CDR3 reads TGTGCCAGTAGTTTTGGACTCTCCTACGAGCAGTACTTC. It encodes CASSFGLSYEQYF.

This chain connects TRBV30 to TRBJ1-2; TRBD1 aligns across 12 bases. Losses at the gene ends were 3 bases for V and 8 bases for J; bases not matched to a gene: 4. Germline CDR1 and CDR2: GTSNPN and SVGIG (reference sequence). The CDR3 runs to 13 residues. The DNA of the CDR3 is TGTGCCTGGAGCTTCGGGACAGGGGGCGGCTACACCTTC. This sequence encodes CAWSFGTGGGYTF.

The V and J genes are TRBV9 and TRBJ2-7; D perhaps matches TRBD1 (5 bases). V gave up 2 bases and J gave up 6 bases, with 15 bases separating them. Germline values: CDR1 SGDLS, CDR2 YYNGEE. The CDR3 has 14 residues. The CDR3 here is CASSVKPQAVEQYF. CDR3 nucleotide sequence: TGTGCCAGCAGCGTCAAGCCACAGGCCGTCGAGCAGTACTTC.

This clone was seen only a few times. The gene calls are TRBV10-3 and TRBJ1-1; TRBD1 matches 7 bases. The length of the CDR3 is 15 residues. Trimming removed 10 bases from V and 4 bases from J; junction bases left unmatched: 15. CDR1 is ENHRY, CDR2 SYGVKD, per germline. The CDR3 sequence is CATEQGLGGITEAFF. DNA of the CDR3: TGTGCCACAGAACAGGGGCTTGGGGGTATCACTGAAGCTTTCTTT.

V usage is TRBV7-9 and J usage is TRBJ2-7; no definite D call. Trimming removed 5 bases from V and 4 bases from J, with 21 bases in between. There are 16 residues in the CDR3. From germline, CDR1 is SEHNR and CDR2 FQNEAQ (reference sequence). Here the CDR3 reads CASSHTGIALGYEQYF. CDR3 DNA sequence: TGTGCCAGCAGCCACACGGGTATCGCGCTCGGGTACGAGCAGTACTTC.